Listed here are 8 T cell receptor beta chains from one sample, sequenced in a study of cytomegalovirus exposure and HLA in healthy donors. PCR was performed using 60 Vbeta and 13 Jbeta primers. The data were produced by immunoSEQ multiplex PCR, yet TCRdb's version contains in-frame clones alone and is incomplete. The repertoire consists of roughly 160,000 clones, with approximately 79% occurring once and the leading ten covering more than 13%. Sample: PBMCs. Every receptor here comes from a man aged 50-59 years in good health and CMV-seropositive.

The CDR3, as DNA: TGTGCCAGCAGCACCCACGGACAGGGCATACAGCCCCAGCATTTT. Residues: CASSTHGQGIQPQHF. The gene calls are TRBV7-9 and TRBJ1-5; 8 bases fit TRBD1. The junction had 10 bases not matched to a gene; V was cut back by 5 bases and J by 7 bases. The CDR3 is 15 residues long. Germline V gene data show CDR1 as SEHNR and CDR2 as FQNEAQ (reference sequence).

V gene TRBV10-3 combines with J gene TRBJ2-3, with 10 bases matching TRBD2. There are 16 residues in the CDR3. V shed 5 bases, J shed 5 bases, and the junction held 10 bases outside the gene matches. From germline, CDR1 is ENHRY and CDR2 SYGVKD. CDR3 residues: CAISSELSGGQDTQYF. DNA of the CDR3: TGTGCCATCAGTTCGGAGCTTAGCGGGGGGCAAGATACGCAGTATTTT.

The chain employs TRBV6-1 and TRBJ2-2; 7 positions agree with TRBD1. The CDR3 runs to 15 residues. The trim removed 4 bases at V and 2 bases at J, leaving 4 bases unmatched. Germline lookup yields CDR1 MNHNS and CDR2 SASEGT. CDR3 coding DNA: TGTGCCAGCAGTGGTGGACAGGTTAACACCGGGGAGCTGTTTTTT. This encodes CASSGGQVNTGELFF.

This chain joins TRBV15 and TRBJ2-2, with 11 nucleotides matching TRBD2. Losses at the gene ends were 6 bases for V and 6 bases for J; bases not matched to a gene: 12. The CDR3 is 17 amino acids. Germline loops: CDR1 LNHNV, CDR2 YYDKDF (reference sequence). In nucleotides, the CDR3 is TGTGCCACCAGTCGGGGCCTAGCGGGGGGCGACGCCGGGGAGCTGTTTTTT. It yields the protein CATSRGLAGGDAGELFF.

V and J are TRBV29-1 and TRBJ2-5, with 7 positions matching TRBD1. The tail of the sequence fits TRBJ2-7 better, so the J call may be wrong. The germline V gene has CDR1 SQVTM and CDR2 ANQGSEA. The CDR3 covers 13 residues. The CDR3 sequence: CSVGDRTSYEQYF. The CDR3 bases are TGCAGCGTTGGGGACAGAACCTCCTACGAGCAGTACTTC.

This clone was seen only a few times. The chain carries TRBV6-5 and TRBJ2-1, with D uncertain. This CDR3 is built from 12 residues. The ends were cut back, 5 bases at V and 12 bases at J, with 14 bases in the middle. Germline CDR1 MNHEY, CDR2 SVGAGI. CDR3 region: CASSDLARSQFF. Written as DNA, the CDR3 is TGTGCCAGCAGTGATCTGGCACGCTCGCAGTTCTTC.

Only a few counts were recorded for this clone. The rearrangement joins TRBV2 to TRBJ2-2; 8 bases align to TRBD1. The CDR3 has 14 amino acids. Germline CDR1 is SNHLY and CDR2 is FYNNEI. The junction had 4 bases not matched to a gene; V was cut back by 6 bases and J by 4 bases. The CDR3 nucleotides are TGTGCCAGCAGAGACACAGGGGGCACCGGGGAGCTGTTTTTT. Its protein product is CASRDTGGTGELFF.

This CDR3 is CASSSTPTNEKLFF. CDR3 in DNA: TGTGCCAGCAGCTCGACACCCACTAATGAAAAACTGTTTTTT. The J gene is TRBJ1-4, the V gene TRBV11-2; D remains ambiguous. The CDR3 is 14 amino acids. Trimming shortened V by 4 bases and J by 2 bases, and 8 bases separated the two germline ends. Germline V gene lookup returns CDR1 SGHAT and CDR2 FQNNGV. Full variable domain (outside the CDR3, taken from reference TRBV11-2 and TRBJ1-4): EAGVAQSPRYKIIEKRQSVAFWCNPISGHATLYWYQQILGQGPKLLIQFQNNGVVDDSQLPKDRFSAERLKGVDSTLKIQPAKLEDSAVYLCASSSTPTNEKLFFGSGTQLSVL.